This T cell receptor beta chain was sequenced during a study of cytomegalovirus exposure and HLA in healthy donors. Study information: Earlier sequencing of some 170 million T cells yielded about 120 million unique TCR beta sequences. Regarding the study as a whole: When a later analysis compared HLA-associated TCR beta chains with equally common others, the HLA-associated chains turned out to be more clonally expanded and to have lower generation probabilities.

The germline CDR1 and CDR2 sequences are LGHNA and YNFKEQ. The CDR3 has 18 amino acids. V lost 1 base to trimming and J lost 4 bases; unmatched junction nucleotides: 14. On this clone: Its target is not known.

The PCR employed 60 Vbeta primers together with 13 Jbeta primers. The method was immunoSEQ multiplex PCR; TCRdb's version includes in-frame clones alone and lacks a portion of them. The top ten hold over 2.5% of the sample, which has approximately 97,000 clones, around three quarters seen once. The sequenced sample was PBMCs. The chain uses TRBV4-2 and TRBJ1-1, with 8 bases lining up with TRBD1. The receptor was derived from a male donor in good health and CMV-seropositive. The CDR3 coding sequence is TGTGCCAGCAGCCAAGTACGGACCGGACAGGGTGGGGGCACTGAAGCTTTCTTT. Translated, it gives CASSQVRTGQGGGTEAFF.